This TCR beta chain is from a study of T-cell reconstitution after alpha-beta-depleted transplantation in children. Using unique molecular identifiers, the investigators prepared the TCRbeta library. MiXCR was run by TCRdb on the PCR reads, yielding one entry per CDR3 protein. This table has about 830,000 distinct CDR3 sequences, 16% appearing once. V shed 2 bases and J shed 0 bases, with 7 bases lying between them. The CDR3 runs to 13 residues. The V gene's germline CDR1 is GTSNPN and CDR2 SVGIG (reference sequence). Note on this clonotype: Its target is unknown.

The study, taken as a whole, reports: At day 60, the high TCRbeta diversity found in some patients originated from recipient T cells and thymic progenitors that had survived. Several hundred expanded graft clones reportedly were the source of alpha-beta T cells about two months after transplant. When one year had passed after transplant, most T-cell counts and diversity came from newly produced T cells.

The sequence came from a male patient aged 10 to 17 who had a stem cell transplant for acute lymphoblastic leukemia, so the T cells may come from the graft donor. This specimen consisted of PBMCs, mostly from graft donor cells, obtained 360 days after TCRalphabeta/CD19-depleted stem cell transplant. This chain joins TRBV30 and TRBJ1-1; unclear D gene. CDR3 DNA sequence: TGTGCCTGGAGTCCGGGGATGAACACTGAAGCTTTCTTT. This encodes CAWSPGMNTEAFF.